Detailed here is one TCR beta chain. The sample has other DNA sequences that encode this CDR3 too. Here immunoSEQ multiplex PCR was the method, and the copy in TCRdb shows in-frame clones only, minus some. The sample contains roughly 1,500,000 clones, 98% of which appear only once. This sample was taken from a study of shared clonotypes between healthy human individuals. From germline, CDR1 is SGHRS and CDR2 YFSETQ. The CDR3 consists of 12 residues. The ends were cut back, 4 bases at V and 5 bases at J, with 8 bases in the middle. The receptor was isolated from a man aged 25-45 years in good health. Input material: naive CD4+ T cells sorted from blood. Subset described: CD45RA+ positively selected. The chain carries TRBV5-1 and TRBJ2-3; possibly TRBD1 for D (5 bases). In DNA form, the CDR3 reads TGCGCCAGCAGCCTTACAGGAGATACGCAGTATTTT. Its translation is CASSLTGDTQYF.